One and the same sample provided the 21 T cell receptor beta chains below, sequenced in a study of T cell repertoires in cytomegalovirus infection. MiXCR was run by TCRdb on the reads, yielding one entry per CDR3 protein. The sample contains fewer than 550,000 distinct CDR3 sequences, about a quarter of which appear only once. Material for sequencing was PBMCs. The receptors originated from a human donor in good health (CMV status not recorded). Some clones in this sample may be carry-over from other donors' samples.

This clonotype was seen only a few times. The V and J genes are TRBV4-1 and TRBJ1-1; weak D call: TRBD1 (5 bases). Germline V CDR1 and CDR2: MGHRA, YSYEKL. Trimming took 6 bases from V and 4 from J, leaving 18 bases between them. This CDR3 has 15 amino acids. CDR3 sequence reads: CASRLEPRGFTEAFF. In DNA, the CDR3 is TGCGCCAGCAGATTAGAGCCTCGGGGCTTCACTGAAGCTTTCTTT.

The chain recombines TRBV9 with TRBJ1-1; D is unclear. The germline V gene encodes CDR1 SGDLS and CDR2 YYNGEE. V was clipped by 4 bases and J by 4 bases, with 11 bases between them. The CDR3 is 13 amino acids. In DNA form, the CDR3 reads TGTGCCAGCAGCACCATTGGACGCACTGAAGCTTTCTTT. This codes for CASSTIGRTEAFF.

This clonotype was observed at least ten times. The chain employs TRBV4-1 and TRBJ2-1; D gene unclear. Germline assignment: CDR1 MGHRA and CDR2 YSYEKL. This CDR3 is built from 12 residues. The ends were cut back, 4 bases at V and 6 bases at J, with 7 bases in the middle. CDR3 in DNA: TGCGCCAGCAGCCCCCAGGCCAATGAGCAGTTCTTC. This sequence encodes CASSPQANEQFF.

This clonotype was observed many times. This chain uses TRBV7-6 with TRBJ1-5; D is undetermined. The CDR3 totals 17 residues. Germline V gene sequence: CDR1 SGHVS, CDR2 FNYEAQ. V lost 2 bases and J lost 0, with 14 bases in between. The CDR3: CASSLLGAEYSNQPQHF. The DNA of the CDR3 is TGTGCCAGCAGCTTATTAGGCGCGGAATATAGCAATCAGCCCCAGCATTTT.

The chain joins TRBV7-2 to TRBJ1-1, with TRBD1 as a possible D gene (5 bases). CDR3 length: 14 amino acids. Germline CDR1 SGHTA, CDR2 FQGNSA. Deletions cut 4 bases from V and 1 base from J, with 10 bases between. The CDR3 region has the DNA TGTGCCAGCAGCTCGTGGGACGGGAACACTGAAGCTTTCTTT. Encoded protein: CASSSWDGNTEAFF.

A few counts support this clonotype. The rearrangement joins TRBV30 to TRBJ1-2, with TRBD1 matching over 7 bases. Germline V gives CDR1 GTSNPN, CDR2 SVGIG (reference sequence). Trimming cost V 0 bases and J 7 bases; bases outside gene matches: 17. The CDR3 loop spans 17 amino acids. The DNA of the CDR3 is TGTGCCTGGAGTGTACTCAAGGGGGCAAAAAGTTCCTCTGGCTACACCTTC. Amino acids: CAWSVLKGAKSSSGYTF.

J is TRBJ2-1 and V is TRBV5-1; the D gene is possibly TRBD1 (6 bases). Germline CDR1 is SGHRS and CDR2 is YFSETQ. This CDR3 comprises 14 residues. Trimming removed 5 bases from V and 6 bases from J, with 15 bases in between. CDR3 sequence: CASRPMVGANEQFF. CDR3 coding DNA: TGCGCCAGCAGGCCGATGGTGGGGGCCAATGAGCAGTTCTTC.

This sequence joins TRBV12-3 or TRBV12-4 and TRBJ1-6, with 9 bases aligning to TRBD1. The CDR3 runs to 14 residues. With V trimmed by 6 bases and J by 6 bases, 3 bases remained unmatched. The CDR3 region has the DNA TGTGCCAGCAGCTTGACAGGGGGTAATTCACCCCTCCACTTT. As protein: CASSLTGGNSPLHF.

The chain joins TRBV2 to TRBJ2-1, with D possibly TRBD2 on 5 matching bases. Trimming removed 11 bases at V and 7 bases at J, with 27 bases between. The CDR3 totals 16 residues. CDR1 and CDR2 (germline): SNHLY, FYNNEI. CDR3 DNA: TGTGCCGTAAAAGAGGGAGCGGACTCCTTGGGGAATGAGCAGTTCTTC. It translates to CAVKEGADSLGNEQFF.

This clonotype was counted a few times. V gene TRBV27 combines with J gene TRBJ1-2; 8 nucleotides agree with TRBD1. Germline assignment: CDR1 MNHEY and CDR2 SMNVEV (reference sequence). With V trimmed by 3 bases and J by 8 bases, 8 bases remained unmatched. The CDR3 extends over 14 amino acids. Here the CDR3 reads CASSLSAGGAGYTF. The CDR3 region has the DNA TGTGCCAGCAGTTTGTCGGCAGGGGGCGCCGGCTACACCTTC.

The CDR3 DNA reads as TGCAGTGCGCGGGGACTAGCGGGATATGAGCAGTTCTTC. Translated: CSARGLAGYEQFF. The V and J genes are TRBV20-1 and TRBJ2-1; TRBD2 matches at 13 bases. The germline V gene encodes CDR1 DFQATT and CDR2 SNEGSKA (reference sequence). CDR3 size: 13 residues. The J segment lost 8 bases and the V segment lost 6 bases, leaving 4 bases of the junction unmatched.

At least ten counts were recorded for this clonotype. DNA for the CDR3: TGTGCCAGCAGCCAGGGGGACTATGGCTACACCTTC. This sequence encodes CASSQGDYGYTF. J is TRBJ1-2 and V is TRBV25-1; 7 bases are shared with TRBD1. V lost 6 bases and J lost 3; bases outside the gene matches: 1. CDR3 size: 12 residues. The V gene's germline CDR1 is MGHDK and CDR2 SYGVNS.

The V and J genes are TRBV6-2 or TRBV6-3 and TRBJ1-5; a possible D gene is TRBD1 (6 bases). Germline assignment: CDR1 MNHEY and CDR2 SVGEGT. CDR3 length: 19 amino acids. The V and J ends lost 2 bases and 2 bases respectively, with 22 bases between them. CDR3 DNA: TGTGCCAGCAGTTACCCTAGGACAGCCCCGATGTCGGGCAATCAGCCCCAGCATTTT. This gives the protein CASSYPRTAPMSGNQPQHF.

The rearrangement links TRBV4-3 to TRBJ1-5, with D unclear. CDR3 length: 13 amino acids. Trimming shortened V by 0 bases and J by 7 bases, and 7 bases separated the two germline ends. The germline V gene encodes CDR1 LGHNA and CDR2 YSLEER. CDR3 residues: CASSQDVSQPQHF. Written as DNA, the CDR3 is TGCGCCAGCAGCCAAGATGTCAGCCAGCCCCAGCATTTT.

The V gene is TRBV15, the J gene TRBJ1-5; no firm D call. The germline V and J ends were trimmed by 0 bases and 2 bases, with 11 bases remaining between them. Germline CDR1 LNHNV, CDR2 YYDKDF (reference sequence). The CDR3 contains 16 residues. The CDR3 region is CATSRDSPEGNQPQHF. In DNA, the CDR3 is TGTGCCACCAGCAGAGATAGCCCGGAGGGCAATCAGCCCCAGCATTTT.

The V gene is TRBV2, the J gene TRBJ1-1; D unclear. V was cut by 4 bases and J by 5 bases, with 17 bases left in between. Germline V gene data show CDR1 as SNHLY and CDR2 as FYNNEI. The CDR3 loop spans 15 amino acids. The CDR3 DNA follows: TGTGCCAGCAGTGTCGCAAGAACTGCAGGTACTGAAGCTTTCTTT. As protein: CASSVARTAGTEAFF.

This clonotype was observed many times. This chain links TRBV7-9 with TRBJ2-7; D could derive from TRBD1 or TRBD2 (5 bases each). CDR3 length: 16 residues. Germline V gene data show CDR1 as SEHNR and CDR2 as FQNEAQ (reference sequence). Trimming cost V 1 base and J 0 bases, with 13 bases left between them. CDR3 nucleotide sequence: TGTGCCAGCAGCTTAGAGGTCTGGGGGAGCTCCTACGAGCAGTACTTC. Translation gives CASSLEVWGSSYEQYF.

The V and J genes are TRBV6-1 and TRBJ1-3; D may be TRBD1 (5 bases). This CDR3 spans 15 amino acids. V was trimmed by 6 bases and J by 0 bases, leaving 12 bases between them. Germline assignment: CDR1 MNHNS and CDR2 SASEGT. In DNA, the CDR3 is TGTGCCAGCAGCCATGACAGCTCCTCTGGAAACACCATATATTTT. As protein: CASSHDSSSGNTIYF.

This sequence joins TRBV9 and TRBJ2-1, with D unresolved. Germline CDR1 SGDLS, CDR2 YYNGEE. Trimming stripped 0 bases from V and 2 bases from J, with 15 bases between. The CDR3 has 17 residues. The CDR3 sequence: CASSVASRPFTYNEQFF. The CDR3 region has the DNA TGTGCCAGCAGCGTAGCCAGCCGACCTTTTACCTACAATGAGCAGTTCTTC.

This clonotype appeared many times. The rearrangement uses TRBV7-2 and TRBJ2-7; D perhaps matches TRBD2 (6 bases). V was clipped by 5 bases and J by 0 bases, with 14 bases between them. This CDR3 has 15 residues. CDR1 is SGHTA, CDR2 FQGNSA, per germline. CDR3 sequence: CASSEDGTPSYEQYV. CDR3 nucleotides: TGTGCCAGCAGCGAAGACGGGACTCCCTCCTACGAGCAGTACGTC.

The V call is TRBV19, the J call TRBJ2-2, with 7 bases fitting TRBD2. Germline values: CDR1 LNHDA, CDR2 SQIVND (reference sequence). V shed 3 bases, J shed 3 bases, and the junction held 4 bases outside the gene matches. CDR3 length equals 15 residues. This chain's CDR3 is CASSIRGVDTGELFF. CDR3 coding DNA: TGTGCCAGTAGTATTCGGGGGGTTGACACCGGGGAGCTGTTTTTT.